This T cell receptor beta chain was documented in a study of T-cell reconstitution after alpha-beta-depleted transplantation in children. Unique molecular identifiers tagged the TCRbeta library. TCRdb fed the PCR reads into MiXCR, producing one record per CDR3 protein. The data hold 500,000 to 600,000 distinct CDR3 sequences, with approximately 32% observed a single time. CDR1 DFQATT and CDR2 SNEGSKA come from the germline V gene (reference sequence). V shed 6 bases, J shed 2 bases, and the junction held 10 bases outside the gene matches. CDR3 size: 16 residues. This TCR was sampled from a human donor who donated a stem cell graft to a child with aplastic anemia. This material consisted of PBMCs from the stem cell graft donor, taken from the stem cell graft. The chain carries TRBV20-1 and TRBJ2-7; 13 bases agree with TRBD2. CDR3 amino acids: CSATRSGTSGAYEQYF. CDR3 DNA sequence: TGCAGTGCAACCCGTTCCGGGACTAGCGGGGCCTACGAGCAGTACTTC.